A selection of T cell receptor beta chains follows, all from one sample in a study of blood T cell repertoires in COVID-19. The method was immunoSEQ multiplex PCR; TCRdb's version includes in-frame clones alone and lacks a portion of them. The data hold about 88,000 clones, with about 88% observed a single time. The sample taken for sequencing was peripheral blood. The receptors were sampled from a woman aged 80 or over with acute or convalescent COVID-19. CDR3s include the opening cysteine and the closing phenylalanine or tryptophan. Fields, in order: J gene, D gene, clone size, V gene, CDR3 DNA, CDR3 protein. The D gene is left open where the match is weak. Clone size is not always given. Where it is, it says once, few, many or a class for expanded clones.

j_call: TRBJ2-2; d_call: TRBD2; clone_size: -; v_call: TRBV5-1; cdr3_nt: TGCGCCAGCAGCCGGACTAGCGGAGGCACCGGGGAGCTGTTTTTT; cdr3_aa: CASSRTSGGTGELFF
j_call: TRBJ2-5; d_call: -; clone_size: -; v_call: TRBV7-7; cdr3_nt: TGTGCTAGCAGCTTAGGGTCGGGAGTGCGGGAGACCCAGTACTTC; cdr3_aa: CASSLGSGVRETQYF
j_call: TRBJ1-3; d_call: -; clone_size: once; v_call: TRBV19; cdr3_nt: TGTGCCAGTAGCCCGTACAGGGTGGGGATTGGAAACACCATATATTTT; cdr3_aa: CASSPYRVGIGNTIYF
j_call: TRBJ1-6; d_call: -; clone_size: once; v_call: TRBV7-6; cdr3_nt: TGTGCCAGCAGCCCCCAGGCAGTTGTCAATTCACCCCTCCACTTT; cdr3_aa: CASSPQAVVNSPLHF
j_call: TRBJ1-2; d_call: -; clone_size: -; v_call: TRBV28; cdr3_nt: TGTGCCACTCACACGGGCTATGGCTACACCTTC; cdr3_aa: CATHTGYGYTF
j_call: TRBJ2-1; d_call: TRBD2; clone_size: -; v_call: TRBV18; cdr3_nt: TGTGCCAGCACAAGACTAGCGGGGGGGAGAAATGAGCAGTTCTTC; cdr3_aa: CASTRLAGGRNEQFF
j_call: TRBJ2-5; d_call: TRBD1; clone_size: -; v_call: TRBV7-3; cdr3_nt: TGTGCCAGCAGCAGACAGGGGGGAGAGACCCAGTACTTC; cdr3_aa: CASSRQGGETQYF
j_call: TRBJ1-2; d_call: -; clone_size: few; v_call: TRBV6-5; cdr3_nt: TGTGCCAGCAGACTCCCCTACTATGGCTACACCTTC; cdr3_aa: CASRLPYYGYTF
j_call: TRBJ1-3; d_call: -; clone_size: -; v_call: TRBV6-6; cdr3_nt: TGTGCCAGCAGACCGACAGGTTCTGGAAACACCATATATTTT; cdr3_aa: CASRPTGSGNTIYF
j_call: TRBJ1-3; d_call: TRBD1; clone_size: -; v_call: TRBV5-1; cdr3_nt: TGCGCCAGCAGCTTGGCCGGACAGGTCTCTGGAAACACCATATATTTT; cdr3_aa: CASSLAGQVSGNTIYF
j_call: TRBJ1-5; d_call: TRBD1; clone_size: -; v_call: TRBV6-5; cdr3_nt: TGTGCCAGCAGGTCCGGGACAGTGAAAAATCAGCCCCAGCATTTT; cdr3_aa: CASRSGTVKNQPQHF
j_call: TRBJ1-3; d_call: -; clone_size: -; v_call: TRBV11-3; cdr3_nt: TGTGCCAGCAGCTCTGGGGGCGCGGGAAACACCATATATTTT; cdr3_aa: CASSSGGAGNTIYF
j_call: TRBJ2-1; d_call: -; clone_size: -; v_call: TRBV19; cdr3_nt: TGTGCCAGTAGTATAACGGGTGCGGGTGGGGACAATGAGCAGTTCTTC; cdr3_aa: CASSITGAGGDNEQFF
j_call: TRBJ1-5; d_call: -; clone_size: few; v_call: TRBV12-5; cdr3_nt: TGTGCTAGTGGTCATAGCAATCAGCCCCAGCATTTT; cdr3_aa: CASGHSNQPQHF
j_call: TRBJ2-1; d_call: -; clone_size: once; v_call: TRBV6-6; cdr3_nt: TGTGCAACGGGGCTACTAGCAAATGAGCAGTTCTTC; cdr3_aa: CATGLLANEQFF
j_call: TRBJ1-6; d_call: TRBD1; clone_size: -; v_call: TRBV7-9; cdr3_nt: TGTGCCAGCAGCCTGGGACAGCCCATTTCTTCACCCCTCCACTTT; cdr3_aa: CASSLGQPISSPLHF
j_call: TRBJ2-5; d_call: TRBD2; clone_size: -; v_call: TRBV6-5; cdr3_nt: TGTGCCAGCAGTTACTCGGGGCTAGCGGGAGGGGAGACCCAGTACTTC; cdr3_aa: CASSYSGLAGGETQYF
j_call: TRBJ2-7; d_call: TRBD2; clone_size: -; v_call: TRBV7-2; cdr3_nt: TGTGCCAGCAGGGGCCCTTTTAGCGGGAGAACCTACGAGCAGTACTTC; cdr3_aa: CASRGPFSGRTYEQYF
j_call: TRBJ2-7; d_call: -; clone_size: -; v_call: TRBV25-1; cdr3_nt: TGTGCCAGCAGTGAGGGTTGGGGAGGTTACGAGCAGTACTTC; cdr3_aa: CASSEGWGGYEQYF
j_call: TRBJ2-7; d_call: TRBD2; clone_size: once; v_call: TRBV5-1; cdr3_nt: TGCGCCAGCAGCTGGGGGACTAGCGGCTACGAGCAGTACTTC; cdr3_aa: CASSWGTSGYEQYF
j_call: TRBJ1-5; d_call: -; clone_size: -; v_call: TRBV2; cdr3_nt: TGTGCCAGCAGGGTCGGACAGAGCGACAATCAGCCCCAGCATTTT; cdr3_aa: CASRVGQSDNQPQHF
j_call: TRBJ2-3; d_call: TRBD2; clone_size: -; v_call: TRBV6-6; cdr3_nt: TGTGCCACCCGGACTAGCGGGGGCCTCAACACAGATACGCAGTATTTT; cdr3_aa: CATRTSGGLNTDTQYF
j_call: TRBJ2-3; d_call: TRBD2; clone_size: -; v_call: TRBV29-1; cdr3_nt: TGCAGCGTGGCCGGGACTAGCGGCACAGATACGCAGTATTTT; cdr3_aa: CSVAGTSGTDTQYF
j_call: TRBJ1-2; d_call: -; clone_size: -; v_call: TRBV2; cdr3_nt: TGTGCCAGCAAATCCAGGACAGCGAGCTATGGCTACACCTTC; cdr3_aa: CASKSRTASYGYTF
j_call: TRBJ1-5; d_call: TRBD1; clone_size: -; v_call: TRBV15; cdr3_nt: TGTGCCACCAGCAGGAGGACAGGGAGGCAGCCCCAGCATTTT; cdr3_aa: CATSRRTGRQPQHF
j_call: TRBJ1-1; d_call: -; clone_size: -; v_call: TRBV11-3; cdr3_nt: TGTGCCAGCAGCTTAGCAGGTCAGGGCGTAGGTCGTGTGATGAACACTGAAGCTTTCTTT; cdr3_aa: CASSLAGQGVGRVMNTEAFF
j_call: TRBJ1-5; d_call: -; clone_size: -; v_call: TRBV18; cdr3_nt: TGTGCCAGCTCACCGGGAGGGGATAGCAATCAGCCCCAGCATTTT; cdr3_aa: CASSPGGDSNQPQHF
j_call: TRBJ1-1; d_call: TRBD1; clone_size: -; v_call: TRBV7-9; cdr3_nt: TGTGCCAGCAGCCAGATTACAGGGGTGGCTTTCTTT; cdr3_aa: CASSQITGVAFF
j_call: TRBJ1-5; d_call: -; clone_size: -; v_call: TRBV6-5; cdr3_nt: TGTGCCAGCAGGAAAGACAGTTATGATCAGCCCCAGCATTTT; cdr3_aa: CASRKDSYDQPQHF
j_call: TRBJ1-2; d_call: -; clone_size: once; v_call: TRBV7-2; cdr3_nt: TGTGCCAGCAGCCCTCGAAGGGGTGGCTACACCTTC; cdr3_aa: CASSPRRGGYTF
j_call: TRBJ1-6; d_call: -; clone_size: -; v_call: TRBV27; cdr3_nt: TGTGCCAGCAGTTTAGCGAGCCAATCGAATTCACCCCTCCACTTT; cdr3_aa: CASSLASQSNSPLHF
j_call: TRBJ1-1; d_call: -; clone_size: -; v_call: TRBV12-3/TRBV12-4; cdr3_nt: TGTGCCAGCAGTCAAAACAGTGGCGCTGAAGCTTTCTTT; cdr3_aa: CASSQNSGAEAFF
j_call: TRBJ2-3; d_call: TRBD2; clone_size: -; v_call: TRBV27; cdr3_nt: TGTGCCAGCACCGGGGGGTTCACAGATACGCAGTATTTT; cdr3_aa: CASTGGFTDTQYF
j_call: TRBJ2-5; d_call: TRBD2; clone_size: -; v_call: TRBV9; cdr3_nt: TGTGCCAGCAGCGTTGCTAGCGGGGGTCAAGAGACCCAGTACTTC; cdr3_aa: CASSVASGGQETQYF
j_call: TRBJ1-1; d_call: -; clone_size: -; v_call: TRBV2; cdr3_nt: TGTGCCAGCAGTCTATTCAGGGGACCGAACACTGAAGCTTTCTTT; cdr3_aa: CASSLFRGPNTEAFF
j_call: TRBJ2-3; d_call: TRBD2; clone_size: -; v_call: TRBV7-3; cdr3_nt: TGTGCCAGCAGCCCAGGGAGCGGGAGGGCCGCAGATACGCAGTATTTT; cdr3_aa: CASSPGSGRAADTQYF
j_call: TRBJ1-2; d_call: -; clone_size: once; v_call: TRBV5-6; cdr3_nt: TGTGCCAGCAGCTTGTATTCCAGGATCGACGGCTACACCTTC; cdr3_aa: CASSLYSRIDGYTF
j_call: TRBJ1-2; d_call: -; clone_size: -; v_call: TRBV12-3/TRBV12-4; cdr3_nt: TGTGCCAGCAGTTTAGCGCAGGATGGGGGCTACACCTTC; cdr3_aa: CASSLAQDGGYTF
j_call: TRBJ1-3; d_call: -; clone_size: -; v_call: TRBV25-1; cdr3_nt: TGTGCCAGCAGACTAGGCTCTGGAAACACCATATATTTT; cdr3_aa: CASRLGSGNTIYF
j_call: TRBJ2-2; d_call: -; clone_size: -; v_call: TRBV19; cdr3_nt: TGTGCCAGTAGCGCGAGTCGCCACACCGGGGAGCTGTTTTTT; cdr3_aa: CASSASRHTGELFF
j_call: TRBJ1-5; d_call: -; clone_size: -; v_call: TRBV12-3/TRBV12-4; cdr3_nt: TGTGCCAGCAGCAAACAGCGGGGGGCCCAGCATTTT; cdr3_aa: CASSKQRGAQHF
j_call: TRBJ1-4; d_call: -; clone_size: -; v_call: TRBV18; cdr3_nt: TGTGCCAGCTCACCGGCTTCAACTAATGAAAAACTGTTTTTT; cdr3_aa: CASSPASTNEKLFF
j_call: TRBJ1-1; d_call: -; clone_size: -; v_call: TRBV18; cdr3_nt: TGTGCCAGCTCTGAGAGGATCTTTTTGAACACTGAAGCTTTCTTT; cdr3_aa: CASSERIFLNTEAFF
j_call: TRBJ2-7; d_call: -; clone_size: -; v_call: TRBV6-9; cdr3_nt: TGTGCCAGCTCGAGTGCAGGGTCAATCTCCTACGAGCAGTACTTC; cdr3_aa: CASSSAGSISYEQYF
j_call: TRBJ2-1; d_call: -; clone_size: few; v_call: TRBV7-2; cdr3_nt: TGTGCCAGCAGCTCAGCCGGTATGGAGCAGTTCTTC; cdr3_aa: CASSSAGMEQFF
j_call: TRBJ1-4; d_call: TRBD1; clone_size: -; v_call: TRBV18; cdr3_nt: TGTGCCAGCTCACCGACCGGGACAGGACTCCAGACGGATGAAAAACTGTTTTTT; cdr3_aa: CASSPTGTGLQTDEKLFF
j_call: TRBJ2-1; d_call: TRBD2; clone_size: -; v_call: TRBV2; cdr3_nt: TGTGCCAGCAGTGCATCAGCGGGAGGTTACAATGAGCAGTTCTTC; cdr3_aa: CASSASAGGYNEQFF
j_call: TRBJ1-4; d_call: -; clone_size: -; v_call: TRBV7-9; cdr3_nt: TGTGCCAGCAGCTTTCAGACAGGAATCGGCGAAAAACTGTTTTTT; cdr3_aa: CASSFQTGIGEKLFF
j_call: TRBJ2-2; d_call: -; clone_size: once; v_call: TRBV11-2; cdr3_nt: TGTGCCAGCAGCTTAACATTTGGTAGCGCGTTCGCGAACACCGGGGAGCTGTTTTTT; cdr3_aa: CASSLTFGSAFANTGELFF
j_call: TRBJ1-6; d_call: TRBD1; clone_size: -; v_call: TRBV6-2/TRBV6-3; cdr3_nt: TGTGCCAGCAGTTTCGACAGGGGGCCTTCACCCCTCCACTTT; cdr3_aa: CASSFDRGPSPLHF